One and the same sample provided the 9 T cell receptor beta chains below, sequenced in a study of T cells in Graves' hyperthyroidism and ophthalmopathy (dated by TCRdb to the late 2010s). To prepare the library, multiplex PCR was applied. TCRdb records Illumina HiSeq 2000 as the sequencer. TCR beta CDR3 regions were amplified from RNA transcripts. The first round of RT-PCR for the TCR CDR3 was performed with the HTBI primer set and the Qiagen OneStep RT-PCR kit. The raw public reads went through TCRdb reprocessing: fastp at Q25, MiXCR clone calling, in-frame beta chains kept. Rows are unified per CDR3 protein, each entry keeping the most common DNA and genes. Present in this sample are about 270,000 distinct CDR3 sequences, 20% to 25% of which were seen just once. Clones ranked in the top ten supply roughly 60% of the sample. Source material: blood. Receptor source: a man under 40 with Graves' ophthalmopathy.

This clonotype appeared a few times. The chain couples TRBV11-3 to TRBJ2-7; D is uncertain. Trimming stripped 2 bases from V and 0 bases from J, with 5 bases between. The CDR3 length is 13 residues. Germline V gene lookup returns CDR1 SGHNT and CDR2 YENEEA. The CDR3 nucleotides are TGTGCCAGCAGCTTAAGCTTCTCCTACGAGCAGTACTTC. Amino acids: CASSLSFSYEQYF. Using reference TRBV11-3 and TRBJ2-7 for the parts outside the CDR3, the full variable domain is EAGVVQSPRYKIIEKKQPVAFWCNPISGHNTLYWYLQNLGQGPELLIRYENEEAVDDSQLPKDRFSAERLKGVDSTLKIQPAELGDSAVYLCASSLSFSYEQYFGPGTRLTVT.

This chain links TRBV7-6 with TRBJ2-6; D gene unclear. In germline, CDR1 is SGHVS, CDR2 FNYEAQ. With 8 bases removed from V and 0 bases from J, the gap between germline ends came to 11 bases. This CDR3 has 15 residues. In nucleotides, the CDR3 is TGTGCCAGCCGCAGGAGCGTCTCTGGGGCCAACGTCCTGACTTTC. This sequence encodes CASRRSVSGANVLTF.

The chain has TRBV7-8 and TRBJ2-1; D is possibly TRBD2 (6 bases). The germline V gene has CDR1 SGHVS and CDR2 FQNEAQ. The CDR3 is made up of 16 amino acids. V lost 7 bases and J lost 8, with 24 bases in between. This CDR3 is CASTLLPSARSDEQFF. The CDR3 nucleotides read TGTGCCAGCACCCTCCTCCCTAGCGCCCGAAGCGATGAGCAGTTCTTC.

CDR3 bases: TGTGCCTGGAGTGAAAACACCGGGGAGCTGTTTTTT. It codes for CAWSENTGELFF. The chain recombines TRBV30 with TRBJ2-2; D gene unclear. Germline V lookup: CDR1 GTSNPN, CDR2 SVGIG (reference sequence). The CDR3 is made up of 12 amino acids. V was clipped by 1 base and J by 2 bases, with 2 bases between them.

The J gene is TRBJ2-5, the V gene TRBV12-3 or TRBV12-4, with TRBD1 identical over 7 bases. V dropped 6 bases and J dropped 5; count of bases not matched to a gene: 6. This CDR3 is built from 13 residues. This CDR3 reads CASRGTARETQYF. The CDR3 coding sequence is TGTGCCAGCAGGGGGACAGCCCGGGAGACCCAGTACTTC.

This clonotype came up a few times. The genes are TRBV20-1 and TRBJ1-3, with a weak D call TRBD1 (5 bases). This CDR3 comprises 14 residues. V lost 3 bases, J lost 2 bases, and 11 bases lay in between. Germline CDR1 DFQATT, CDR2 SNEGSKA (reference sequence). The CDR3 DNA follows: TGCAGTGCTAGGGGGGGTGGAACTGGAAACACCATATATTTT. Translated: CSARGGGTGNTIYF.

This clonotype was recorded at least ten times. The chain recombines TRBV7-3 with TRBJ2-6, with 10 bases lining up with TRBD2. This CDR3 contains 18 residues. The germline V gene encodes CDR1 SGHTA and CDR2 FQGTGA. Trimming took 4 bases from V and 4 from J; bases not matched to a gene: 10. CDR3 residues: CASSSGPSGSSGANVLTF. CDR3 sequence (DNA): TGTGCCAGCAGCTCCGGTCCTAGCGGGAGTTCAGGGGCCAACGTCCTGACTTTC.

V is TRBV4-1 and J is TRBJ1-1; D is ambiguous. Deletions cut 4 bases from V and 2 bases from J, with 11 bases between. Germline CDR1 reads MGHRA; CDR2 reads YSYEKL. CDR3 length equals 14 residues. The CDR3 DNA sequence: TGCGCCAGCAGCCGGGTAGGAACCAACACTGAAGCTTTCTTT. Protein sequence: CASSRVGTNTEAFF.

J is TRBJ2-7 and V is TRBV2, with D perhaps TRBD1 (5 bases). With 6 bases removed from V and 1 base from J, the gap between germline ends came to 7 bases. Germline CDR1 is SNHLY and CDR2 is FYNNEI. CDR3 size: 12 residues. CDR3: CASRDMSYEQYF. The CDR3 DNA follows: TGTGCCAGCAGGGACATGTCCTACGAGCAGTACTTC. Using reference TRBV2 and TRBJ2-7 for the parts outside the CDR3, the full variable domain is EPEVTQTPSHQVTQMGQEVILRCVPISNHLYFYWYRQILGQKVEFLVSFYNNEISEKSEIFDDQFSVERPDGSNFTLKIRSTKLEDSAMYFCASRDMSYEQYFGPGTRLTVT.